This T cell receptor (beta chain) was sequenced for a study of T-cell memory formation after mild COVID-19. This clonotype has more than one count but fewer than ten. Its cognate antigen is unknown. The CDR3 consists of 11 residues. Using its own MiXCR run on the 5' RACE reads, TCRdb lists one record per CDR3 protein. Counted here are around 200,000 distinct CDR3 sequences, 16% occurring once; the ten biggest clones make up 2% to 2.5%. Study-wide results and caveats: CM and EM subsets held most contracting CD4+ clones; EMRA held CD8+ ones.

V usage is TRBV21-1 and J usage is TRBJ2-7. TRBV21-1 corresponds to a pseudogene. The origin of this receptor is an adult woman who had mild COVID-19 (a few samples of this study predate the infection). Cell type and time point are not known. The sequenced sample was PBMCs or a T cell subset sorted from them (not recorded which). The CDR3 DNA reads TGTGCCAACCCACTTTCCTACGAGCAGTACTTC. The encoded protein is CANPLSYEQYF.